The 32 T cell receptor beta chains below were found in one sample sequenced in a study of blood T cell repertoires in COVID-19. The method was immunoSEQ multiplex PCR; TCRdb's version includes in-frame clones alone and lacks a portion of them. The sample records roughly 700,000 clones, more than 80% being singletons. The sequenced material came from peripheral blood. These receptors originate from a woman aged 18-29 years with acute or convalescent COVID-19.

The rearrangement links TRBV15 to TRBJ2-7; TRBD2 is a possible D gene (5 bases). The CDR3 is 13 amino acids. Trimming pared 8 bases from V and 2 bases from J, leaving 13 bases between. CDR1 LNHNV and CDR2 YYDKDF come from the germline V gene (reference sequence). The CDR3 DNA reads TGTGCCACCGAGTATTCGGGAACCTACGAGCAGTACTTC. Translated: CATEYSGTYEQYF.

The chain couples TRBV3-1 (or the pseudogene TRBV3-2) to TRBJ1-5; weak D call: TRBD1 (5 bases). V was cut by 5 bases and J by 1 base, with 9 bases left in between. The CDR3 has 14 amino acids. Germline CDR1 LGHDT, CDR2 YNNKEL (reference sequence). CDR3 nucleotide sequence: TGTGCCAGCAGCTCTGCAGGGAGCAATCAGCCCCAGCATTTT. Protein sequence: CASSSAGSNQPQHF.

The V and J genes are TRBV19 and TRBJ1-2; D is possibly TRBD1 (6 bases). The germline V and J ends were trimmed by 0 bases and 5 bases, with 16 bases remaining between them. The CDR3 has 16 amino acids. Germline-derived CDR1 and CDR2 are LNHDA and SQIVND (reference sequence). CDR3 DNA: TGTGCCAGTAGTATAGATCCCGGGAGGGGGGTTTATGGCTACACCTTC. It codes for CASSIDPGRGVYGYTF.

The V and J genes are TRBV3-1 (or the pseudogene TRBV3-2) and TRBJ1-6, with 9 bases that match TRBD1. V shed 4 bases and J 9 bases; nucleotides not matched to a gene: 7. Germline values: CDR1 LGHDT, CDR2 YNNKEL (reference sequence). The CDR3 runs 15 residues. The CDR3 bases are TGTGCCAGCAGCCTCAGTAGGGGACAGGGTTCACCCCTCCACTTT. Protein sequence: CASSLSRGQGSPLHF.

The V and J genes are TRBV7-2 and TRBJ1-3; D perhaps matches TRBD1 (5 bases). Germline V gives CDR1 SGHTA, CDR2 FQGNSA. Trimming removed 5 bases at V and 3 bases at J, with 20 bases between. The CDR3 extends over 17 amino acids. The CDR3 loop is CASSVPDRAGYGNTIYF. The CDR3 DNA sequence: TGTGCCAGCAGCGTCCCCGACAGAGCAGGGTATGGAAACACCATATATTTT.

The rearrangement joins TRBV5-4 to TRBJ2-2; TRBD1 matches at 9 bases. In germline, CDR1 is SGHNT, CDR2 YYREEE (reference sequence). This CDR3 has 17 amino acids. The ends lost 0 bases at V and 3 bases at J; junction bases unmatched: 6. CDR3: CASSLGGTGPDTGELFF. CDR3 sequence (DNA): TGTGCCAGCAGCTTGGGGGGGACAGGGCCCGACACCGGGGAGCTGTTTTTT.

CDR3 coding DNA: TGTGCCAGCAGCCTAGGACTAGCGGGGCCAGATACGCAGTATTTT. Its protein is CASSLGLAGPDTQYF. This chain connects TRBV3-1 (or the pseudogene TRBV3-2) to TRBJ2-3, with 12 bases lining up with TRBD2. The CDR3 length is 15 residues. CDR1 and CDR2 (germline): LGHDT, YNNKEL (reference sequence). V was pared by 4 bases and J by 4 bases, with 3 bases of the junction left unmatched.

The chain carries TRBV19 and TRBJ1-3, with D perhaps TRBD1 (6 bases). The CDR3 runs 15 residues. CDR1 and CDR2 (germline): LNHDA, SQIVND (reference sequence). V lost 5 bases, J lost 0 bases, and 11 bases lay in between. CDR3 sequence reads: CASSLMTGSGNTIYF. The CDR3 nucleotides read TGTGCCAGTAGTCTCATGACAGGCTCTGGAAACACCATATATTTT.

The rearrangement links TRBV3-1 (or the pseudogene TRBV3-2) to TRBJ1-1; D is unclear. Germline assignment: CDR1 LGHDT and CDR2 YNNKEL (reference sequence). The CDR3 runs 13 residues. V was clipped by 3 bases and J by 4 bases, with 9 bases between them. In nucleotides, the CDR3 is TGTGCCAGCAGCCACCTCAGGTCCACTGAAGCTTTCTTT. It translates to CASSHLRSTEAFF.

Comment on this clone: Other DNA sequences within the sample encode an identical CDR3. The chain is built from TRBV5-1 and TRBJ1-1; D possibly corresponds to TRBD1 (5 bases). The CDR3 totals 13 residues. The germline V gene encodes CDR1 SGHRS and CDR2 YFSETQ. V dropped 4 bases and J dropped 1 base, with 8 bases sitting between them. The CDR3 region is CASSPQANTEAFF. Written as DNA, the CDR3 is TGCGCCAGCAGCCCACAGGCGAACACTGAAGCTTTCTTT. Using reference TRBV5-1 and TRBJ1-1 for the parts outside the CDR3, the full variable domain is KAGVTQTPRYLIKTRGQQVTLSCSPISGHRSVSWYQQTPGQGLQFLFEYFSETQRNKGNFPGRFSGRQFSNSRSEMNVSTLELGDSALYLCASSPQANTEAFFGQGTRLTVV.

The J gene is TRBJ2-3, the V gene TRBV11-2; no clear D gene. The CDR3 contains 15 residues. The ends were cut back, 3 bases at V and 2 bases at J, with 12 bases in the middle. CDR1 is SGHAT, CDR2 FQNNGV, per germline. CDR3: CASSLHNPSTDTQYF. In nucleotides, the CDR3 is TGTGCCAGCAGCTTGCACAATCCCTCCACAGATACGCAGTATTTT.

The chain uses TRBV7-2 and TRBJ2-7; maybe TRBD2 (5 bases). V lost 3 bases to trimming and J lost 0 bases, with 9 bases between them. This CDR3 is 14 amino acids long. The germline gives CDR1 SGHTA, CDR2 FQGNSA. The CDR3 region is CASSFFGSSYEQYF. CDR3 DNA: TGTGCCAGCAGCTTTTTTGGGAGCTCCTACGAGCAGTACTTC.

This clone occurred once. V and J are TRBV7-2 and TRBJ1-3; D is ambiguous. The CDR3 runs to 15 residues. V gave up 2 bases and J gave up 0 bases, with 8 bases separating them. Germline loops: CDR1 SGHTA, CDR2 FQGNSA. The CDR3, as DNA: TGTGCCAGCAGCTTACCACAAGTCTCTGGAAACACCATATATTTT. Translating it yields CASSLPQVSGNTIYF.

This chain links TRBV5-1 with TRBJ2-7; TRBD1 matches 9 bases. The CDR3 consists of 14 residues. The V gene's germline CDR1 is SGHRS and CDR2 YFSETQ. V lost 1 base, J lost 5 bases, and 4 bases stayed unmatched. The CDR3 here is CASSLRDRVNEQYF. The CDR3 nucleotides are TGCGCCAGCAGCTTGCGGGACAGGGTCAACGAGCAGTACTTC.

This clone was observed once. The chain joins TRBV27 to TRBJ2-7, with no clear D. Per germline, CDR1 MNHEY and CDR2 SMNVEV (reference sequence). The CDR3 loop spans 14 amino acids. The ends were cut back, 2 bases at V and 1 base at J, with 9 bases in the middle. The CDR3 reads CASSLMGRSYEQYF. CDR3 DNA sequence: TGTGCCAGCAGTTTAATGGGCAGGTCCTACGAGCAGTACTTC.

The chain links TRBV7-9 to TRBJ1-2; D is perhaps TRBD1 (6 bases). The CDR3 sequence is 14 residues long. Germline CDR1 reads SEHNR; CDR2 reads FQNEAQ (reference sequence). V dropped 5 bases and J dropped 10 bases, with 20 bases sitting between them. The CDR3 region is CASSPRGSRGLYTF. The CDR3, as DNA: TGTGCCAGCAGCCCCCGTGGGTCCAGGGGCCTCTACACCTTC. The whole variable domain, filled in from reference TRBV7-9 and TRBJ1-2, reads DTGVSQNPRHKITKRGQNVTFRCDPISEHNRLYWYRQTLGQGPEFLTYFQNEAQLEKSRLLSDRFSAERPKGSFSTLEIQRTEQGDSAMYLCASSPRGSRGLYTFGSGTRLTVV.

V and J are TRBV6-5 and TRBJ1-5; 10 nucleotides line up with TRBD1. Germline CDR1 MNHEY, CDR2 SVGAGI. This CDR3 has 13 residues. After removal of 6 bases from V and 9 bases from J, the junction contained 5 bases not matched to a gene. CDR3 DNA: TGTGCCAGCAGGACAGGGGGCCGTGGGCCCCAGCATTTT. Residues: CASRTGGRGPQHF.

Concerning this clone: The sample holds other DNA sequences that translate to the same CDR3. The chain joins TRBV30 to TRBJ1-2; D call uncertain. The CDR3 length is 11 residues. CDR1 and CDR2 (germline): GTSNPN, SVGIG (reference sequence). Trimming shortened V by 5 bases and J by 0 bases, and 4 bases separated the two germline ends. DNA of the CDR3: TGTGCCTGGGCTACTAACTATGGCTACACCTTC. This gives the protein CAWATNYGYTF.

The chain joins TRBV6-5 to TRBJ1-2; D unclear. Germline assignment: CDR1 MNHEY and CDR2 SVGAGI. Trimming shortened V by 4 bases and J by 8 bases, and 11 bases separated the two germline ends. This CDR3 contains 12 residues. The CDR3 reads CASSSQAGGYTF. The CDR3 DNA reads TGTGCCAGCAGTTCCCAGGCGGGGGGCTACACCTTC.

The chain joins TRBV5-5 to TRBJ1-2, with D unclear. The V end was cut by 0 bases, the J end by 5 bases, with 11 bases between. This CDR3 is 14 amino acids long. From germline, CDR1 is SGHKS and CDR2 YYEKEE (reference sequence). DNA of the CDR3: TGTGCCAGCAGCTTGGATGTATTAGTTTATGGCTACACCTTC. Encoded protein: CASSLDVLVYGYTF.

The gene calls are TRBV5-1 and TRBJ2-2, with TRBD1 as a possible D gene (6 bases). The CDR3 covers 16 residues. V gave up 1 base and J gave up 0 bases, with 10 bases separating them. Germline CDR1 reads SGHRS; CDR2 reads YFSETQ. In nucleotides, the CDR3 is TGCGCCAGCAGCTTGAGGGACACCTCGAACACCGGGGAGCTGTTTTTT. It specifies CASSLRDTSNTGELFF.

V and J are TRBV4-1 and TRBJ2-2, with 8 bases matching TRBD1. Germline V gene data show CDR1 as MGHRA and CDR2 as YSYEKL. The CDR3 extends over 15 amino acids. J lost 7 bases, V lost 4 bases, and 8 bases had no gene match. The CDR3 sequence is CASSRKTGVDGELFF. Here the CDR3 DNA reads TGCGCCAGCAGCCGTAAGACAGGGGTGGACGGGGAGCTGTTTTTT.

V and J are TRBV30 and TRBJ1-2; D remains ambiguous. V was clipped by 2 bases and J by 5 bases, with 18 bases between them. CDR1 and CDR2 from the germline V gene are GTSNPN and SVGIG (reference sequence). There are 15 residues in the CDR3. CDR3 region: CAWSIYTGGRYGYTF. In DNA, the CDR3 is TGTGCCTGGAGTATCTACACGGGAGGACGGTATGGCTACACCTTC.

This chain links TRBV28 with TRBJ1-1; D gene uncertain. V was shortened by 7 bases and J by 4 bases, with 7 bases between the two germline ends. The CDR3 spans 11 residues. CDR1 is MDHEN, CDR2 SYDVKM, per germline. The CDR3 DNA reads TGTGCCAGCATGGGCGCCACTGAAGCTTTCTTT. It translates to CASMGATEAFF. The full variable domain, its missing parts supplied by reference TRBV28 and TRBJ1-1, is DVKVTQSSRYLVKRTGEKVFLECVQDMDHENMFWYRQDPGLGLRLIYFSYDVKMKEKGDIPEGYSVSREKKERFSLILESASTNQTSMYLCASMGATEAFFGQGTRLTVV.

This chain uses TRBV24-1 with TRBJ2-7; D possibly corresponds to TRBD1 (6 bases). The CDR3 runs to 13 residues. The V gene's germline CDR1 is KGHDR and CDR2 SFDVKD. V was cut by 9 bases and J by 2 bases, with 13 bases left in between. CDR3 in amino acids: CATWQGPPYEQYF. The CDR3 DNA follows: TGTGCCACCTGGCAGGGGCCCCCCTACGAGCAGTACTTC.

CDR3 region: CATSEPTGATYGYTF. CDR3 nucleotide sequence: TGTGCCACCAGTGAACCTACAGGGGCAACCTATGGCTACACCTTC. The V gene is TRBV24-1, the J gene TRBJ1-2; 7 bases are shared with TRBD1. The germline V gene encodes CDR1 KGHDR and CDR2 SFDVKD. The CDR3 consists of 15 residues. The J segment lost 4 bases and the V segment lost 4 bases, leaving 8 bases of the junction unmatched.

The rearrangement joins TRBV29-1 to TRBJ1-2; 7 bases agree with TRBD1. The CDR3 length is 12 residues. With 6 bases clipped from V and 6 bases from J, the junction kept 7 bases outside the gene matches. In germline, CDR1 is SQVTM, CDR2 ANQGSEA. The CDR3 DNA reads as TGCAGCGTCCGACAGGGCGTTAATGGCTACACCTTC. This encodes CSVRQGVNGYTF.

A word on this clone: Other nucleotide sequences from this sample produce the same CDR3. The chain recombines TRBV9 with TRBJ1-1; D unclear. The CDR3 contains 13 residues. Trimming removed 0 bases from V and 0 bases from J, with 3 bases in between. The germline V gene has CDR1 SGDLS and CDR2 YYNGEE. The CDR3, as DNA: TGTGCCAGCAGCGTAGCATTGAACACTGAAGCTTTCTTT. This sequence encodes CASSVALNTEAFF.

In this sample, this clone turned up a few times. The chain couples TRBV7-2 to TRBJ1-2, with D perhaps TRBD1 (6 bases). V was clipped by 7 bases and J by 2 bases, with 14 bases between them. Germline V lookup: CDR1 SGHTA, CDR2 FQGNSA. This CDR3 contains 14 residues. The CDR3 DNA is TGTGCCAGCACCTTTCCGGGACAAAACTATGGCTACACCTTC. As protein: CASTFPGQNYGYTF.

The V gene is TRBV12-3 or TRBV12-4, the J gene TRBJ2-3; D gene unclear. The CDR3 is made up of 12 amino acids. The V gene lost 3 bases and the J gene lost 6 bases, with 7 bases spanning the gap. In DNA form, the CDR3 reads TGTGCCAGCAGTTTCTCTGTGGATACGCAGTATTTT. Residues: CASSFSVDTQYF.

The gene calls are TRBV5-1 and TRBJ1-2; 9 nucleotides agree with TRBD1. V was pared by 10 bases and J by 6 bases, with 13 bases of the junction left unmatched. The CDR3 extends over 14 amino acids. CDR1 is SGHRS and CDR2 is YFSETQ in the germline V gene. CDR3 nucleotides: TGCGCCCGAAGAGTAAAACAGGGGGCCCATGGCTACACCTTC. Translation gives CARRVKQGAHGYTF.

The V call is TRBV7-9, the J call TRBJ1-6, with 7 bases fitting TRBD1. Germline trimming cut 1 base from V and 5 bases from J; bases unmatched to any gene: 2. The CDR3 contains 15 residues. Germline assignment: CDR1 SEHNR and CDR2 FQNEAQ (reference sequence). The CDR3 is CASSLGDSNNSPLHF. CDR3 in DNA: TGTGCCAGCAGCTTAGGGGACAGCAATAATTCACCCCTCCACTTT.